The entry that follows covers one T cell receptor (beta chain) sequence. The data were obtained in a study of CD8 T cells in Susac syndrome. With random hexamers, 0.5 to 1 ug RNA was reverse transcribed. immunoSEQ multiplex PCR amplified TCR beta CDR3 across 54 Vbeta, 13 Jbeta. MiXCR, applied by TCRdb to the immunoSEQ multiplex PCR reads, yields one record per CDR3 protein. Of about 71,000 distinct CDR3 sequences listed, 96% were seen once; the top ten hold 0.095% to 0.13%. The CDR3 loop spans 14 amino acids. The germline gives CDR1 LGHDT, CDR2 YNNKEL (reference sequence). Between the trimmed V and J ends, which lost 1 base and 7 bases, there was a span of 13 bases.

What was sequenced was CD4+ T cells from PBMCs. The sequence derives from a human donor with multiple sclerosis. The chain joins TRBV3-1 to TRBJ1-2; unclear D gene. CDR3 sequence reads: CASSQGTARFGYTF. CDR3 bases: TGTGCCAGCAGCCAAGGGACTGCCCGGTTTGGCTACACCTTC.